This T cell receptor (beta chain) was captured by sequencing in a study of cytomegalovirus exposure and HLA in healthy donors. The V gene lost 2 bases and the J gene lost 1 base, with 8 bases spanning the gap. The CDR3 sequence is 14 residues long. Germline V CDR1 and CDR2: MNHEY, SVGAGI. As to this clone: The antigen remains unidentified.

Use of 60 Vbeta and 13 Jbeta primers characterized the PCR. The table came from immunoSEQ multiplex PCR; TCRdb's copy has only in-frame clones and leaves some out. This sample's clone table lists roughly 78,000 clones. General study points: V segments that were indistinguishable, TRBV6-2 and TRBV6-3 among them, were omitted from analysis. Among TCR sequences, most were rare, though some public TCRs appeared in many donors.

This clonotype was obtained from a boy younger than 18 in good health and CMV-seronegative. Input material: PBMCs. V and J are TRBV6-5 and TRBJ1-1; D gene uncertain. The CDR3, as DNA: TGTGCCAGCAGTTACGCTCAGTGGAACACTGAAGCTTTCTTT. This sequence encodes CASSYAQWNTEAFF.